The source of this TCR beta chain is a study of OX40 agonist ivuxolimab in advanced cancers. The study in broad terms: Ivuxolimab was a fully human IgG2 agonistic monoclonal antibody targeting the costimulatory receptor OX40 (CD134). Intravenous ivuxolimab was administered to patients every 2 weeks at six dose levels: 0.01, 0.1, 0.3, 1.5, 3 and 10 mg/kg. Of the roughly 52 patients in dose escalation, some 20 had hepatocellular carcinoma, some 15 had melanoma, 9 had renal cell carcinoma and 9 had head and neck cancer. In the dose-escalation cohort, 82.7% of patients were male, and the mean age was around 60 years, with a range of about 20 to 79. Patients were allowed to have had prior anti-PD-1, anti-PD-L1 or anti-CTLA-4 therapy, and 40% of the dose-escalation patients had previously received checkpoint inhibitors. Partial responses occurred in three dose-escalation patients: two with cutaneous melanoma and one with hepatocellular carcinoma. Peripheral TCRbeta sequencing was intended to test whether TCR sequence diversity was altered and clonal T-cell expansion was caused by ivuxolimab. The monotherapy dose-escalation portion (N of about 50 patients) of the phase I ivuxolimab trial is reported in the paper.

Genomic DNA was isolated from the sorted cells so that the TCRbeta CDR3 region could be sequenced. The immunoSEQ Assay was used for sequencing of TCRbeta CDR3 regions. TCRdb carries this immuneACCESS record with in-frame sequences only. Its versions omit some clonotypes, under half of them owing to an unresolved V gene in the studies checked, with the rest unexplained. A total of 54,000 or so clones appear in this sample, nearly 85% of them only once. In total, the top ten clones hold roughly 1.9% of the sample. Per the germline V gene (reference sequence), LNHNV is the CDR1 and YYDKDF is the CDR2. V loses 5 bases at its end and J loses 2 bases; junction bases beyond the gene matches: 6. The CDR3 starts with the cysteine, ends with the phenylalanine, and has 15 residues. Only the CDR3 DNA is retained, 45 bases long and in frame from the first base. The study at large found these results: Low levels of normalized T-cell clonal expansion were also seen in some nonresponding patients. In the 0.1-3.0 mg/kg groups, partial responders had among the lowest normalized peripheral clonal expansion, particularly in CD8+ T cells. After ivuxolimab, CD8+ T cells had more expanded clones than CD4+ T cells on average. Which antigens the clonally expanded peripheral T cells were specific for was not determined. At doses from 0.1 to 3.0 mg/kg, clonal expansion was seen in both CD4+ and CD8+ blood T cells between baseline and week 6.

Patients with a history of autoimmune disease or receiving systemic immunosuppression were excluded from the trial. Peripheral blood for TCR sequencing was collected from all dose cohorts at baseline, on cycle 4 day 1, and on cycle 7 day 1. Samples were obtained from an open-label, multicenter, first-in-human phase I dose-escalation trial of ivuxolimab. Adults with locally advanced or metastatic melanoma, renal cell carcinoma, hepatocellular carcinoma or head and neck squamous cell carcinoma were enrolled in the trial. Before TCR sequencing, CD4+ T cells and CD8+ T cells from peripheral blood were sorted into separate populations. As regards this clone: Its antigen target is currently unknown. Base quality data are lacking; no much larger clone is found one base away.

This specimen was CD4+ or CD8+ T cells sorted from blood, taken in a trial of the OX40 agonist ivuxolimab. The sequence derives from an adult with an advanced solid tumor such as melanoma, head and neck, liver or kidney cancer. The chain was built from TRBV15 and TRBJ2-5, with 9 bases aligning to TRBD2. The CDR3 protein sequence reads: CATSALAGPQETQYF. The nucleotides are TGTGCCACCAGCGCCCTAGCGGGACCGCAAGAGACCCAGTACTTC.